The 17 T cell receptor beta chains presented below share a single source sample, sequenced in a study of beta chain features in type 1 diabetes. Whole-study findings and limits: In every one of the four CD4+ subsets, TCRB CDR3s were moderately but significantly shorter in Type 1 diabetes patients.

What was sequenced were expressed TCRB transcripts, since all of the isolated RNA had been reverse transcribed. Sequencing used immunoSEQ multiplex PCR; TCRdb keeps in-frame clones, though not all of them. The sample consists of roughly 130,000 clones, 16% of them appearing once. These receptors' targets are unknown. Sequenced material: central memory CD4+ T cells from blood. The receptors come from a man under 40 with type 1 diabetes.

This clone showed up many times. The chain uses TRBV5-1 and TRBJ1-1, with D possibly being TRBD1 (6 bases). Between the trimmed V and J ends, which lost 2 bases and 0 bases, there was a span of 11 bases. The CDR3 extends over 15 amino acids. From germline, CDR1 is SGHRS and CDR2 YFSETQ. The CDR3 DNA is TGCGCCAGCAGCTTTACAGGGCCACTGAACACTGAAGCTTTCTTT. Translated, it gives CASSFTGPLNTEAFF.

CDR3 bases: TGTGCCAGCAGTTTATCCGCCGCAGCCACAGATACGCAGTATTTT. Translated, it gives CASSLSAAATDTQYF. The V call is TRBV27, the J call TRBJ2-3; D is unclear. V was cut by 0 bases and J by 2 bases, with 9 bases left in between. Per the germline V gene, CDR1 is MNHEY and CDR2 is SMNVEV (reference sequence). This CDR3 has 15 amino acids.

The sample holds a few counts of this clone. This same CDR3 is encoded by further DNA sequences in the sample. The rearrangement uses TRBV30 and TRBJ1-2; the D is unclear. In germline, CDR1 is GTSNPN, CDR2 SVGIG (reference sequence). The CDR3 totals 11 residues. V was pared by 5 bases and J by 4 bases, with 8 bases between. CDR3 protein: CAWSAAYGYTF. CDR3 in DNA: TGTGCCTGGTCGGCTGCCTATGGCTACACCTTC. Together with reference TRBV30 and TRBJ1-2, the CDR3 gives the full variable domain: SQTIHQWPATLVQPVGSPLSLECTVEGTSNPNLYWYRQAAGRGLQLLFYSVGIGQISSEVPQNLSASRPQDRQFILSSKKLLLSDSGFYLCAWSAAYGYTFGSGTRLTVV.

This chain uses TRBV6-5 with TRBJ2-5; no clear D gene. Germline CDR1 MNHEY, CDR2 SVGAGI. Deletions cut 5 bases from V and 5 bases from J, with 12 bases between. The CDR3 has 13 residues. In DNA, the CDR3 is TGTGCCAGCAGTAACCGCCCGACCGAGACCCAGTACTTC. Amino acid sequence: CASSNRPTETQYF.

J is TRBJ2-7 and V is TRBV14; possibly TRBD1 or TRBD2 for D (6 bases each). There are 13 residues in the CDR3. Trimming removed 4 bases from V and 8 bases from J, with 15 bases in between. CDR1 is SGHDN, CDR2 FVKESK, per germline. The CDR3 reads CASSPVFGGQQYF. CDR3 nucleotide sequence: TGTGCCAGCAGCCCAGTGTTTGGGGGGCAGCAGTACTTC.

CDR3: CASSLSGVDGYTF. In DNA, the CDR3 is TGTGCCAGCAGCTTATCAGGGGTAGATGGCTACACCTTC. The chain links TRBV7-2 to TRBJ1-2, with D perhaps matching TRBD1 (6 bases). The CDR3 has 13 amino acids. CDR1 is SGHTA, CDR2 FQGNSA, per germline. V lost 2 bases and J lost 6, with 10 bases in between. Filled out from reference TRBV7-2 and TRBJ1-2, the complete variable domain reads GAGVSQSPSNKVTEKGKDVELRCDPISGHTALYWYRQSLGQGLEFLIYFQGNSAPDKSGLPSDRFSAERTGGSVSTLTIQRTQQEDSAVYLCASSLSGVDGYTFGSGTRLTVV.

This clone has more than one count but fewer than ten. The chain joins TRBV29-1 to TRBJ2-1; 8 nucleotides align to TRBD1. J lost 2 bases, V lost 4 bases, and 4 bases had no gene match. The CDR3 contains 14 residues. Per the germline V gene, CDR1 is SQVTM and CDR2 is ANQGSEA. CDR3: CSVGADRAYNEQFF. The CDR3 DNA reads TGCAGCGTTGGGGCGGACAGGGCCTACAATGAGCAGTTCTTC.

This clone was picked up many times. The V call is TRBV7-9, the J call TRBJ1-2; D not certain. Trimming took 3 bases from V and 11 from J, leaving 7 bases between them. Looked up from germline, CDR1 is SEHNR and CDR2 is FQNEAQ (reference sequence). This CDR3 spans 10 amino acids. The CDR3 protein is CASSFQTYTF. CDR3 DNA: TGTGCCAGCAGCTTCCAAACGTACACCTTC.

This rearrangement joins TRBV10-3 to TRBJ1-2; 7 bases line up with TRBD1. J was trimmed by 4 bases and V by 5 bases; bases with no gene match: 4. The CDR3 is 13 residues long. Per the germline V gene, CDR1 is ENHRY and CDR2 is SYGVKD. The CDR3 DNA reads as TGTGCCATCAGTACCGGGACAGCCTATGGCTACACCTTC. It yields the protein CAISTGTAYGYTF.

At least ten counts were recorded for this clone. Other DNA sequences within the sample encode an identical CDR3. The chain has TRBV25-1 and TRBJ2-5; a possible D gene is TRBD1 (6 bases). The CDR3 has 14 amino acids. Trimming took off 3 bases at V and 2 bases at J, with 10 bases between the two ends. Germline V gene lookup returns CDR1 MGHDK and CDR2 SYGVNS. In DNA form, the CDR3 reads TGTGCCAGCAGTGATAGAGGGGGTCAAGAGACCCAGTACTTC. This gives the protein CASSDRGGQETQYF. Drawing the rest from reference TRBV25-1 and TRBJ2-5, the complete variable domain is EADIYQTPRYLVIGTGKKITLECSQTMGHDKMYWYQQDPGMELHLIHYSYGVNSTEKGDLSSESTVSRIRTEHFPLTLESARPSHTSQYLCASSDRGGQETQYFGPGTRLLVL.

This chain connects TRBV11-2 to TRBJ1-1; possibly TRBD1 for D (5 bases). The V end was cut by 0 bases, the J end by 1 base, with 15 bases between. The CDR3 length is 17 residues. In germline, CDR1 is SGHAT, CDR2 FQNNGV. Here the CDR3 reads CASSLDWGSLSNTEAFF. For the CDR3, the DNA is TGTGCCAGCAGCTTAGATTGGGGGAGCCTATCGAACACTGAAGCTTTCTTT.

The chain couples TRBV7-2 to TRBJ2-1; 10 positions match TRBD2. Germline V CDR1 and CDR2: SGHTA, FQGNSA. The CDR3 totals 14 residues. Trimming at V came to 7 bases and at J to 7 bases, leaving 7 bases not matched to a gene. The CDR3 DNA sequence: TGTGCCAGCACCCGGACTAGCGGAGCTAATGAGCAGTTCTTC. Encoded protein: CASTRTSGANEQFF.

This clone was seen only a few times. The chain recombines TRBV4-1 with TRBJ2-3; tentatively, D is TRBD1 (6 bases). There are 16 residues in the CDR3. V was cut by 1 base and J by 5 bases, with 16 bases left in between. Germline V lookup: CDR1 MGHRA, CDR2 YSYEKL. The CDR3 nucleotides are TGCGCCAGCAGCCAAGGCCCAGGGGCGCAGGGAGATACGCAGTATTTT. Translated, it gives CASSQGPGAQGDTQYF.

The chain recombines TRBV7-2 with TRBJ2-3, with D possibly TRBD1 on 6 matching bases. V gave up 1 base and J gave up 1 base, with 9 bases separating them. The CDR3 is 15 amino acids. Germline V gene data show CDR1 as SGHTA and CDR2 as FQGNSA. The CDR3 loop reads CASSLEYRGTDTQYF. CDR3 nucleotides: TGTGCCAGCAGCTTAGAATACAGGGGCACAGATACGCAGTATTTT.

The chain couples TRBV29-1 to TRBJ1-4; D is unclear. V lost 4 bases and J lost 4, with 10 bases in between. CDR3 length: 13 amino acids. The germline gives CDR1 SQVTM, CDR2 ANQGSEA. CDR3 region: CSVVLPYNEKLFF. CDR3 DNA: TGCAGCGTTGTCTTACCCTATAATGAAAAACTGTTTTTT.

In this sample, this clone turned up a few times. The chain is built from TRBV9 and TRBJ2-7; weak D call: TRBD1 (6 bases). CDR1 SGDLS and CDR2 YYNGEE come from the germline V gene. The CDR3 is 15 amino acids. The V and J ends lost 0 bases and 0 bases respectively, with 10 bases between them. The chain's CDR3 is CASSVAAGASYEQYF. CDR3 bases: TGTGCCAGCAGCGTAGCTGCAGGGGCCTCCTACGAGCAGTACTTC.

About this clone: One end of the junction does not line up with germline, which may come from a read error. The chain carries TRBV7-7 and TRBJ2-3; D not certain. Per the germline V gene, CDR1 is SSHAT and CDR2 is FNYEAQ (reference sequence). This CDR3 has 14 amino acids. The CDR3 loop is CASSLSLSTDTQYF. CDR3 nucleotides: TGTGCTAGCAGCTTATCTCTCTCCACAGATACGCAGTATTTT.